This T cell receptor beta chain was profiled in a study of blood T cell repertoires in COVID-19. At the level of the study: Sites in the United States, Italy and Spain provided acute and convalescent COVID-19 samples. Sample material is recorded as cDNA or gDNA derived from T cells, B-cell-depleted T cells, or PBMCs.

The age range of participants was about 18 to 100 years, with residence in more than 20 US areas. Original methodology: Estimated nucleated cell counts came from reference gene primer amplification. Only in-frame clones appear in the TCRdb table, and some are missing; sequencing was by immunoSEQ multiplex PCR. Clone size and the V and J calls come from that table; the DNA yielded D and trimming. This sample yields hundreds of thousands of clones, of which about 87% are seen a single time; 2.6% belongs to the top ten. Germline values: CDR1 SGHRS, CDR2 YFSETQ. The CDR3 is made up of 17 amino acids. The V and J ends lost 0 bases and 5 bases, in that order; junction bases with no gene match: 9.

Sequencing was carried out using PBMCs or T cells enriched from blood (not recorded which). The chain joins TRBV5-1 to TRBJ1-4; 8 bases match TRBD1. This sequence originates from a woman aged 30 to 39 with acute COVID-19. The CDR3 protein is CASSLDGVGQGNEKLFF. The CDR3 coding sequence is TGCGCCAGCAGCTTGGATGGCGTCGGACAGGGAAATGAAAAACTGTTTTTT.